This TCR beta chain was obtained from a study of T-cell reconstitution after alpha-beta-depleted transplantation in children. V lost 6 bases and J lost 3; bases outside the gene matches: 8. This CDR3 has 15 amino acids. Germline CDR1 DFQATT, CDR2 SNEGSKA (reference sequence). Preparation of the TCRbeta library was carried out with unique molecular identifiers. TCRdb reprocessed the PCR reads via MiXCR and lists one record per CDR3 protein. The sample includes around 380,000 distinct CDR3 sequences, roughly 10% of them seen just once. A few counts support this clonotype. The V and J genes are TRBV20-1 and TRBJ2-1; the match to TRBD2 covers 10 bases. This sequence was found in a human donor who donated a stem cell graft to a child with acute myeloid leukemia. This specimen consisted of PBMCs from the stem cell graft donor, obtained from the stem cell graft. Here the CDR3 reads CSARSSGSFYNEQFF. The CDR3 DNA follows: TGCAGTGCCCGCTCTAGCGGGAGTTTCTACAATGAGCAGTTCTTC.